A single sample gave rise to the 30 T cell receptor beta chains below, sequenced in a study of blood T cell repertoires in COVID-19. The method was immunoSEQ multiplex PCR; TCRdb's version includes in-frame clones alone and lacks a portion of them. The table has more than 110,000 clones, approximately 90% seen once. The specimen was peripheral blood. The receptors originated from a man aged 60 to 75 with active or convalescent COVID-19.

V gene TRBV3-1 (or the pseudogene TRBV3-2) combines with J gene TRBJ1-1; no reliable D call. The CDR3 is 13 residues long. Looked up from germline, CDR1 is LGHDT and CDR2 is YNNKEL (reference sequence). V gave up 5 bases and J gave up 1 base, with 8 bases separating them. The CDR3 DNA reads as TGTGCCAGCAGCACGGTCGGGAACACTGAAGCTTTCTTT. This translates into CASSTVGNTEAFF.

V is TRBV28 and J is TRBJ1-5; no clear D gene. In germline, CDR1 is MDHEN, CDR2 SYDVKM. The length of the CDR3 is 12 residues. Trimming took off 7 bases at V and 11 bases at J, with 15 bases between the two ends. The CDR3 bases are TGTGCCAGCAATGCGGGCTTTTCGTCCCAGCATTTT. Translation: CASNAGFSSQHF.

This clone was detected ten times or more. The gene calls are TRBV27 and TRBJ2-7, with D perhaps TRBD1 (5 bases). This CDR3 region has 17 residues. Trimming took off 2 bases at V and 0 bases at J, with 17 bases between the two ends. Germline V gives CDR1 MNHEY, CDR2 SMNVEV (reference sequence). The CDR3 sequence is CASSLPRATESSYEQYF. The DNA for the CDR3 is TGTGCCAGCAGTTTACCCAGGGCCACCGAATCCTCCTACGAGCAGTACTTC.

The chain couples TRBV7-2 to TRBJ2-3; D possibly corresponds to TRBD1 (5 bases). V was trimmed by 4 bases and J by 4 bases, leaving 12 bases between them. Germline CDR1 reads SGHTA; CDR2 reads FQGNSA. The CDR3 length is 14 residues. The CDR3 sequence is CASSWGPPPDTQYF. DNA for the CDR3: TGTGCCAGCAGCTGGGGCCCCCCCCCAGATACGCAGTATTTT.

The rearrangement links TRBV5-6 to TRBJ2-3; the D gene is possibly TRBD2 (7 bases). V lost 4 bases and J 6 bases, leaving 15 bases between the germline ends. The CDR3 is 14 residues long. Germline CDR1 is SGHDT and CDR2 is YYEEEE. CDR3 amino acids: CASSPGGPEDTQYF. The CDR3 bases are TGTGCCAGCAGCCCCGGGGGGCCCGAGGATACGCAGTATTTT. Full variable domain (remainder filled in from reference TRBV5-6 and TRBJ2-3): DAGVTQSPTHLIKTRGQQVTLRCSPKSGHDTVSWYQQALGQGPQFIFQYYEEEERQRGNFPDRFSGHQFPNYSSELNVNALLLGDSALYLCASSPGGPEDTQYFGPGTRLTVL.

The chain uses TRBV28 and TRBJ1-3; no definite D call. With 0 bases removed from V and 0 bases from J, the gap between germline ends came to 9 bases. The CDR3 runs to 16 residues. Germline V CDR1 and CDR2: MDHEN, SYDVKM. CDR3 loop: CASSLWRQISGNTIYF. DNA of the CDR3: TGTGCCAGCAGTTTATGGAGACAAATCTCTGGAAACACCATATATTTT.

The rearrangement uses TRBV5-4 and TRBJ1-5; TRBD1 matches at 11 bases. With 4 bases clipped from V and 7 bases from J, the junction kept 16 bases outside the gene matches. The CDR3 spans 18 residues. Per the germline V gene, CDR1 is SGHNT and CDR2 is YYREEE (reference sequence). CDR3 amino acids: CASSMRGPGTGGGQPQHF. DNA for the CDR3: TGTGCCAGCAGCATGCGAGGTCCCGGGACAGGGGGTGGGCAGCCCCAGCATTTT.

This chain uses TRBV28 with TRBJ2-7, with 11 bases that match TRBD2. CDR3 size: 15 residues. V lost 7 bases and J lost 5; bases outside the gene matches: 10. Germline V gene lookup returns CDR1 MDHEN and CDR2 SYDVKM. This CDR3 is CASKVAGGPTNEQYF. In DNA form, the CDR3 reads TGTGCCAGCAAAGTAGCGGGAGGGCCAACCAACGAGCAGTACTTC.

The V gene is TRBV7-9, the J gene TRBJ2-5, with D perhaps TRBD1 (6 bases). CDR3 size: 14 residues. The germline V gene has CDR1 SEHNR and CDR2 FQNEAQ (reference sequence). V lost 1 base and J lost 0, with 6 bases in between. CDR3 coding DNA: TGTGCCAGCAGCTTAGGACAGGACCAAGAGACCCAGTACTTC. Protein sequence: CASSLGQDQETQYF.

The CDR3 loop reads CASSFRTGGTGELFF. The CDR3 DNA reads TGTGCCAGCAGCTTCCGGACAGGGGGAACCGGGGAGCTGTTTTTT. This chain connects TRBV7-2 to TRBJ2-2; the match to TRBD1 covers 10 bases. The ends lost 3 bases at V and 5 bases at J; junction bases unmatched: 3. Germline assignment: CDR1 SGHTA and CDR2 FQGNSA. The CDR3 totals 15 residues.

Only one count was recorded for this clone. V and J are TRBV18 and TRBJ2-3; D remains unclear. Per the germline V gene, CDR1 is KGHSH and CDR2 is LQKENI. V was trimmed by 2 bases and J by 6 bases, leaving 3 bases between them. This CDR3 region has 11 residues. The CDR3 spells CASSPSDTQYF. Written as DNA, the CDR3 is TGTGCCAGCTCACCATCGGATACGCAGTATTTT. Full variable domain (rest looked up from reference TRBV18 and TRBJ2-3): NAGVMQNPRHLVRRRGQEARLRCSPMKGHSHVYWYRQLPEEGLKFMVYLQKENIIDESGMPKERFSAEFPKEGPSILRIQQVVRGDSAAYFCASSPSDTQYFGPGTRLTVL.

This sequence joins TRBV7-9 and TRBJ1-4, with D perhaps matching TRBD1 (6 bases). V was pared by 1 base and J by 5 bases, with 11 bases between. Per the germline V gene, CDR1 is SEHNR and CDR2 is FQNEAQ (reference sequence). CDR3 size: 15 residues. CDR3 nucleotides: TGTGCCAGCAGCTTAGGGACAGCCAAAAATGAAAAACTGTTTTTT. Translation: CASSLGTAKNEKLFF.

The rearrangement uses TRBV28 and TRBJ2-2, with 7 bases fitting TRBD1. The CDR3 contains 15 residues. Losses at the gene ends were 6 bases for V and 3 bases for J; bases not matched to a gene: 7. CDR1 and CDR2 from the germline V gene are MDHEN and SYDVKM. CDR3 amino acids: CASSPGGTYTGELFF. In nucleotides, the CDR3 is TGTGCCAGCAGCCCAGGGGGAACCTACACCGGGGAGCTGTTTTTT.

J is TRBJ1-2 and V is TRBV6-5; D ambiguous. Germline V gene data show CDR1 as MNHEY and CDR2 as SVGAGI. This CDR3 region has 12 residues. V gave up 8 bases and J gave up 4 bases, with 11 bases separating them. DNA of the CDR3: TGTGCCAGCGGGAGAAGAAGCTATGGCTACACCTTC. Protein sequence: CASGRRSYGYTF.

The chain uses TRBV6-2 or TRBV6-3 and TRBJ1-1, with a weak D call TRBD1 (5 bases). CDR1 and CDR2 from the germline V gene are MNHEY and SVGEGT. V was trimmed by 1 base and J by 10 bases, leaving 19 bases between them. CDR3 length: 15 residues. CDR3 residues: CASSYWEGRRHGAFF. The CDR3 region has the DNA TGTGCCAGCAGTTACTGGGAGGGACGGAGACACGGAGCTTTCTTT.

The CDR3 coding sequence is TGTGCCAGCAGCCGCGACAGACTTAACTATGGCTACACCTTC. This encodes CASSRDRLNYGYTF. The chain has TRBV5-6 and TRBJ1-2, with D possibly being TRBD1 (5 bases). V was trimmed by 4 bases and J by 1 base, leaving 11 bases between them. This CDR3 spans 14 amino acids. Germline assignment: CDR1 SGHDT and CDR2 YYEEEE.

The chain links TRBV10-3 to TRBJ2-2; TRBD2 agrees at 8 bases. The CDR3 is made up of 14 amino acids. Trimming cost V 10 bases and J 3 bases; bases outside gene matches: 7. In germline, CDR1 is ENHRY, CDR2 SYGVKD. CDR3 amino acids: CASSGRGDTGELFF. The CDR3 DNA reads as TGTGCCAGTTCGGGGCGGGGGGACACCGGGGAGCTGTTTTTT.

The J gene is TRBJ1-2, the V gene TRBV15; D gene ambiguous. V was trimmed by 1 base and J by 2 bases, leaving 8 bases between them. Germline-derived CDR1 and CDR2 are LNHNV and YYDKDF (reference sequence). This CDR3 spans 14 amino acids. CDR3 protein: CATSRAWENYGYTF. The CDR3 bases are TGTGCCACCAGCAGAGCCTGGGAGAACTATGGCTACACCTTC. The full variable domain, rest sourced from reference TRBV15 and TRBJ1-2, is DAMVIQNPRYQVTQFGKPVTLSCSQTLNHNVMYWYQQKSSQAPKLLFHYYDKDFNNEADTPDNFQSRRPNTSFCFLDIRSPGLGDTAMYLCATSRAWENYGYTFGSGTRLTVV.

The V and J genes are TRBV2 and TRBJ2-7; 8 bases match TRBD1. The germline V gene has CDR1 SNHLY and CDR2 FYNNEI. The CDR3 length is 14 residues. The V gene end was trimmed by 6 bases and the J gene end by 1 base; junction bases not matched to a gene: 5. CDR3 nucleotides: TGTGCCAGCAGGGGACAGGAGTTTTCCTACGAGCAGTACTTC. This codes for CASRGQEFSYEQYF.

This rearrangement joins TRBV9 to TRBJ1-1; no clear D. V was trimmed by 4 bases and J by 4 bases, leaving 20 bases between them. This CDR3 is 16 amino acids long. CDR1 is SGDLS and CDR2 is YYNGEE in the germline V gene. DNA for the CDR3: TGTGCCAGCAGCCCCCATACGGGTACTTGGAGCACTGAAGCTTTCTTT. Translation gives CASSPHTGTWSTEAFF.

The table lists this clone with a count of one. J is TRBJ1-1 and V is TRBV7-9; maybe TRBD1 (5 bases). CDR3 length: 14 residues. Germline assignment: CDR1 SEHNR and CDR2 FQNEAQ (reference sequence). Trimming pared 6 bases from V and 7 bases from J, leaving 18 bases between. The CDR3 DNA reads as TGTGCCAGCAGGTCCGACAGATCTGCCGATGAAGCTTTCTTT. Its translation: CASRSDRSADEAFF.

The chain recombines TRBV5-4 with TRBJ2-5, with 9 nucleotides matching TRBD1. The V and J ends lost 4 bases and 3 bases, in that order; junction bases with no gene match: 7. CDR3 length equals 15 residues. Germline CDR1 reads SGHNT; CDR2 reads YYREEE (reference sequence). This CDR3 reads CASSGPRTGEETQYF. CDR3 bases: TGTGCCAGCAGCGGACCACGGACAGGGGAAGAGACCCAGTACTTC.

The chain employs TRBV27 and TRBJ2-3; TRBD1 matches 8 bases. Germline V gene lookup returns CDR1 MNHEY and CDR2 SMNVEV (reference sequence). J was trimmed by 3 bases and V by 4 bases; bases with no gene match: 9. The CDR3 consists of 16 residues. The CDR3 region has the DNA TGTGCCAGCAGTTCCCGTGGACAGGGTCAAACAGATACGCAGTATTTT. Translation gives CASSSRGQGQTDTQYF.

The genes are TRBV7-2 and TRBJ2-3; tentatively, D is TRBD2 (6 bases). This CDR3 has 14 residues. Germline-derived CDR1 and CDR2 are SGHTA and FQGNSA. Trimming stripped 1 base from V and 7 bases from J, with 12 bases between. In DNA, the CDR3 is TGTGCCAGCAGCTTAGACGGGAGTAGTAATACGCAGTATTTT. It is translated as CASSLDGSSNTQYF.

V gene TRBV28 combines with J gene TRBJ2-3, with 7 bases that match TRBD1. CDR1 and CDR2 from the germline V gene are MDHEN and SYDVKM. Losses at the gene ends were 6 bases for V and 0 bases for J; bases not matched to a gene: 9. The CDR3 has 16 residues. CDR3 residues: CASSFGTATSTDTQYF. The CDR3 DNA sequence: TGTGCCAGCAGCTTCGGGACAGCGACTAGCACAGATACGCAGTATTTT.

V usage is TRBV21-1 and J usage is TRBJ1-1; no check of the table's D call, TRBD1, against the DNA was made. TRBV21-1 is noted as a pseudogene. The CDR3 is 16 amino acids. The CDR3 protein is CASSKNRIGRNTEAFF. CDR3 coding DNA: TGTGCCAGCAGCAAAAACAGGATCGGGCGGAACACTGAAGCTTTCTTT.

The chain uses TRBV29-1 and TRBJ2-2; D possibly corresponds to TRBD1 (6 bases). Germline CDR1 SQVTM, CDR2 ANQGSEA. The V end was cut by 4 bases, the J end by 2 bases, with 14 bases between. The CDR3 consists of 15 residues. CDR3 sequence: CSVGGLGHNTGELFF. CDR3 nucleotide sequence: TGCAGCGTTGGGGGGCTGGGACATAACACCGGGGAGCTGTTTTTT.

The chain is built from TRBV4-3 and TRBJ2-1, with D possibly TRBD2 on 5 matching bases. The CDR3 covers 14 residues. Germline values: CDR1 LGHNA, CDR2 YSLEER. Trimming took off 0 bases at V and 8 bases at J, with 11 bases between the two ends. The CDR3 protein is CASSQDEGRDEQFF. The CDR3 DNA reads as TGCGCCAGCAGCCAAGACGAGGGCCGGGATGAGCAGTTCTTC.

The chain combines TRBV10-1 with TRBJ2-1, with TRBD2 as a possible D gene (7 bases). This CDR3 contains 18 residues. Germline CDR1 is WNHNN and CDR2 is SYGVQD (reference sequence). Trimming shortened V by 9 bases and J by 0 bases, and 24 bases separated the two germline ends. CDR3 in DNA: TGCGCCAGGGGAGGGGGTTCAGGTCTCTCTAGCTCCTACAATGAGCAGTTCTTC. Translating gives CARGGGSGLSSSYNEQFF.

This clone was seen once. V and J are TRBV9 and TRBJ2-7; D is uncertain. V was shortened by 3 bases and J by 5 bases, with 15 bases between the two germline ends. Germline loops: CDR1 SGDLS, CDR2 YYNGEE. The CDR3 is made up of 14 amino acids. The CDR3 region is CASSASEFNHEQYF. The DNA of the CDR3 is TGTGCCAGCAGCGCCTCGGAGTTTAACCACGAGCAGTACTTC.